The rows below give T cell receptor beta chains drawn from one sample of a study of shared clonotypes between healthy human individuals. Data came from immunoSEQ multiplex PCR; TCRdb stores just in-frame clones and leaves some out. The repertoire has some 1,100,000 clones, around 78% of them found once; the top ten carry 0.52%. The sample comprised memory CD4+ T cells from PBMCs. Every receptor here comes from a man aged 18 to 30 in good health. Some clones in this sample may be carry-over from other donors' samples. Each CDR3 is given with its conserved first and last residue. Each record gives: D gene, V gene, J gene, clone size, CDR3 protein, CDR3 DNA. A D gene is named only where the DNA matches it firmly. Not every row has a clone size; where given, it reads once, few, many or a size class.

d_gene: TRBD2
v_gene: TRBV19
j_gene: TRBJ2-7
abundance: .
CDR3aa: CASSTGLAGGPYEQYF
CDR3nt: TGTGCCAGTAGTACCGGACTAGCGGGAGGGCCCTACGAGCAGTACTTC

d_gene: .
v_gene: TRBV7-2
j_gene: TRBJ2-2
abundance: once
CDR3aa: CASSLALGNTGELFF
CDR3nt: TGTGCCAGCAGCTTAGCGCTAGGGAACACCGGGGAGCTGTTTTTT

d_gene: TRBD2
v_gene: TRBV10-3
j_gene: TRBJ2-5
abundance: .
CDR3aa: CAISGGLAGAQETQYF
CDR3nt: TGTGCCATCAGTGGCGGCCTAGCGGGCGCCCAAGAGACCCAGTACTTC

d_gene: TRBD1
v_gene: TRBV28
j_gene: TRBJ1-2
abundance: .
CDR3aa: CASSQSGQGYGYTF
CDR3nt: TGTGCCAGCAGTCAATCGGGACAGGGCTATGGCTACACCTTC

d_gene: TRBD1
v_gene: TRBV7-2
j_gene: TRBJ2-2
abundance: .
CDR3aa: CASSSRQGGGGELFF
CDR3nt: TGTGCCAGCAGCTCCCGACAGGGGGGCGGCGGGGAGCTGTTTTTT

d_gene: .
v_gene: TRBV11-2
j_gene: TRBJ2-5
abundance: few
CDR3aa: CASSLGGPRETQYF
CDR3nt: TGTGCCAGCAGCTTAGGGGGACCCAGAGAGACCCAGTACTTC

d_gene: .
v_gene: TRBV11-1
j_gene: TRBJ2-7
abundance: .
CDR3aa: CASKGQSEVYEQYF
CDR3nt: TGTGCCAGCAAAGGACAGTCGGAAGTCTACGAGCAGTACTTC

d_gene: .
v_gene: TRBV6-1
j_gene: TRBJ2-3
abundance: many
CDR3aa: CASRTGQGRDTQYF
CDR3nt: TGTGCCAGCCGGACGGGGCAGGGTAGAGATACGCAGTATTTT

d_gene: .
v_gene: TRBV10-2
j_gene: TRBJ2-3
abundance: many
CDR3aa: CASRQSTDTQYF
CDR3nt: TGCGCCAGCCGACAGAGCACAGATACGCAGTATTTT

d_gene: .
v_gene: TRBV18
j_gene: TRBJ1-5
abundance: .
CDR3aa: CASSTTPRDQPQHF
CDR3nt: TGTGCCAGCTCAACCACCCCACGGGATCAGCCCCAGCATTTT

d_gene: .
v_gene: TRBV23-1
j_gene: TRBJ1-5
abundance: .
CDR3aa: CASSGTDITGSSNQPQHF
CDR3nt: TGCGCCAGCAGTGGGACCGACATAACTGGCAGTAGCAATCAGCCCCAGCATTTT

d_gene: .
v_gene: TRBV30
j_gene: TRBJ2-1
abundance: .
CDR3aa: CAWSRERKQFF
CDR3nt: TGTGCCTGGAGTCGAGAACGAAAGCAGTTCTTC

d_gene: TRBD2
v_gene: TRBV7-3
j_gene: TRBJ2-3
abundance: .
CDR3aa: CASSPRGLAGVDTQYF
CDR3nt: TGTGCCAGCAGCCCCCGCGGGCTAGCGGGAGTGGATACGCAGTATTTT

d_gene: .
v_gene: TRBV15
j_gene: TRBJ1-1
abundance: .
CDR3aa: CATTKNTEAFF
CDR3nt: TGTGCCACCACCAAGAACACTGAAGCTTTCTTT

d_gene: .
v_gene: TRBV7-9
j_gene: TRBJ2-7
abundance: .
CDR3aa: CASSLGGVSYEQYF
CDR3nt: TGTGCCAGCAGCTTAGGCGGGGTTTCCTACGAGCAGTACTTC

d_gene: .
v_gene: TRBV18
j_gene: TRBJ2-2
abundance: .
CDR3aa: CASSPGTTGELFF
CDR3nt: TGTGCCAGCTCACCGGGGACCACCGGGGAGCTGTTTTTT

d_gene: .
v_gene: TRBV5-1
j_gene: TRBJ2-5
abundance: once
CDR3aa: CASSLWGSGETQYF
CDR3nt: TGCGCCAGCAGCTTGTGGGGGTCTGGGGAGACCCAGTACTTC

d_gene: .
v_gene: TRBV29-1
j_gene: TRBJ2-2
abundance: .
CDR3aa: CSVLGLTGELFF
CDR3nt: TGCAGCGTTCTAGGACTAACCGGGGAGCTGTTTTTT

d_gene: TRBD1
v_gene: TRBV7-9
j_gene: TRBJ1-2
abundance: .
CDR3aa: CASSLGQGTGYTF
CDR3nt: TGTGCCAGCAGCTTAGGACAGGGGACGGGCTACACCTTC

d_gene: .
v_gene: TRBV6-1
j_gene: TRBJ1-2
abundance: .
CDR3aa: CASSELSYGYTF
CDR3nt: TGTGCCAGCAGTGAACTCAGCTATGGCTACACCTTC

d_gene: TRBD2
v_gene: TRBV28
j_gene: TRBJ2-3
abundance: .
CDR3aa: CASRGLAGVLADTQYF
CDR3nt: TGTGCCAGCAGGGGGTTAGCGGGAGTGCTTGCCGATACGCAGTATTTT

d_gene: .
v_gene: TRBV5-6
j_gene: TRBJ2-4
abundance: .
CDR3aa: CASSLGPGHIQYF
CDR3nt: TGTGCCAGCAGCTTGGGGCCAGGCCACATTCAGTACTTC

d_gene: .
v_gene: TRBV7-6
j_gene: TRBJ2-3
abundance: .
CDR3aa: CASSLSRDTQYF
CDR3nt: TGTGCCAGCAGCTTATCGCGGGATACGCAGTATTTT

d_gene: TRBD2
v_gene: TRBV9
j_gene: TRBJ2-7
abundance: .
CDR3aa: CASGKRESYEQYF
CDR3nt: TGTGCCAGCGGTAAGCGGGAGAGTTACGAGCAGTACTTC

d_gene: .
v_gene: TRBV13
j_gene: TRBJ1-4
abundance: .
CDR3aa: CASSLGLTGEKLFF
CDR3nt: TGTGCCAGCAGCTTAGGATTGACAGGCGAAAAACTGTTTTTT

d_gene: TRBD1
v_gene: TRBV7-3
j_gene: TRBJ1-2
abundance: few
CDR3aa: CASSSGQGAQGYTF
CDR3nt: TGTGCCAGCAGCTCTGGACAGGGGGCTCAGGGCTACACCTTC

d_gene: TRBD1
v_gene: TRBV2
j_gene: TRBJ2-7
abundance: .
CDR3aa: CASMAGTGGYEQYF
CDR3nt: TGTGCCAGCATGGCCGGGACAGGGGGCTACGAGCAGTACTTC

d_gene: .
v_gene: TRBV29-1
j_gene: TRBJ2-3
abundance: few
CDR3aa: CSVAQGGNTDTQYF
CDR3nt: TGCAGCGTTGCTCAGGGGGGGAACACAGATACGCAGTATTTT

d_gene: .
v_gene: TRBV7-6
j_gene: TRBJ2-5
abundance: .
CDR3aa: CASSLGMAKARETQYF
CDR3nt: TGTGCCAGCAGCTTGGGAATGGCTAAGGCGCGGGAGACCCAGTACTTC

d_gene: TRBD1
v_gene: TRBV6-6
j_gene: TRBJ1-1
abundance: .
CDR3aa: CASTRGRFTEAFF
CDR3nt: TGTGCCAGTACTAGGGGGCGATTCACTGAAGCTTTCTTT

d_gene: .
v_gene: TRBV25-1
j_gene: TRBJ1-6
abundance: .
CDR3aa: CASSESQARSPLHF
CDR3nt: TGTGCCAGCAGTGAATCCCAGGCTCGGTCACCCCTCCACTTT

d_gene: .
v_gene: TRBV29-1
j_gene: TRBJ1-1
abundance: .
CDR3aa: CSVEGMTGTEAFF
CDR3nt: TGCAGCGTTGAGGGGATGACAGGAACTGAAGCTTTCTTT

d_gene: .
v_gene: TRBV5-1
j_gene: TRBJ1-5
abundance: .
CDR3aa: CASSLDGQRNQPQHF
CDR3nt: TGCGCCAGCAGCTTGGACGGGCAGCGCAATCAGCCCCAGCATTTT

d_gene: TRBD1
v_gene: TRBV15
j_gene: TRBJ1-1
abundance: .
CDR3aa: CATSKGQGEAFF
CDR3nt: TGTGCCACCAGCAAAGGACAGGGTGAAGCTTTCTTT

d_gene: TRBD1
v_gene: TRBV28
j_gene: TRBJ2-7
abundance: .
CDR3aa: CAAGTGNYEQYF
CDR3nt: TGTGCCGCTGGGACAGGGAACTACGAGCAGTACTTC

d_gene: .
v_gene: TRBV2
j_gene: TRBJ1-2
abundance: many
CDR3aa: CASSPWDGGGGYTF
CDR3nt: TGTGCCAGCAGCCCCTGGGACGGGGGAGGAGGCTACACCTTC

d_gene: .
v_gene: TRBV11-2
j_gene: TRBJ2-7
abundance: .
CDR3aa: CASSIDRTANYEQYF
CDR3nt: TGTGCCAGCAGTATAGATAGGACAGCCAACTACGAGCAGTACTTC

d_gene: .
v_gene: TRBV18
j_gene: TRBJ1-1
abundance: .
CDR3aa: CASSPLRGNTEAFF
CDR3nt: TGTGCCAGCTCACCTCTCAGGGGGAACACTGAAGCTTTCTTT

d_gene: TRBD2
v_gene: TRBV29-1
j_gene: TRBJ2-7
abundance: .
CDR3aa: CSVQPRLAGNYEQYF
CDR3nt: TGCAGCGTCCAACCGCGATTAGCGGGTAACTACGAGCAGTACTTC

d_gene: .
v_gene: TRBV7-3
j_gene: TRBJ1-3
abundance: .
CDR3aa: CASSLTGAGIGNTIYF
CDR3nt: TGTGCCAGCAGCTTAACGGGGGCAGGGATTGGAAACACCATATATTTT

d_gene: .
v_gene: TRBV27
j_gene: TRBJ2-2
abundance: .
CDR3aa: CASSLWPNTGELFF
CDR3nt: TGTGCCAGCAGTTTGTGGCCCAACACCGGGGAGCTGTTTTTT

d_gene: TRBD1
v_gene: TRBV28
j_gene: TRBJ1-4
abundance: few
CDR3aa: CASGPSTGQGVFF
CDR3nt: TGTGCCAGCGGGCCCTCGACAGGCCAGGGGGTGTTTTTT

d_gene: .
v_gene: TRBV7-3
j_gene: TRBJ2-1
abundance: .
CDR3aa: CASSPMGTSSNEQFF
CDR3nt: TGTGCCAGCAGCCCCATGGGCACTAGTTCCAATGAGCAGTTCTTC